This TCR beta chain was recorded in a study of control samples from healthy donors and cancer patients (dated by TCRdb to about 2020). Cut back by 5 bases and 1 base, the V and J ends lie 5 bases apart. From a lookup of the germline V gene (reference sequence), CDR1 and CDR2 are LNHDA and SQIVND. The CDR3 contains 12 residues, cysteine and phenylalanine counted. The retained sequence is limited to the CDR3, 36 bases, with the frame set at the first base. About this clone itself: Its binding antigen is unknown. Per-base qualities were not stored, and no clone one base away is much larger.

The library was obtained by the immunoSEQ multiplex PCR assay. In TCRdb, the immuneACCESS table is reduced to in-frame sequences with V and J assigned. These tables do not hold every clone; where another copy was compared, an unresolved V gene accounts for under half, and the others remain unexplained. This sample holds some 150,000 clones; approximately 96% were observed only once. The ten largest clonotypes hold just over 1% of the sample. The TCR was taken from a woman under 40 in good health. Material for sequencing was blood. Recombination joined TRBV19 with TRBJ1-1; no D gene call is confident. Here is the DNA: TGTGCCAGTAGTTTTGGGAACACTGAAGCTTTCTTT. This gives the protein CASSFGNTEAFF.